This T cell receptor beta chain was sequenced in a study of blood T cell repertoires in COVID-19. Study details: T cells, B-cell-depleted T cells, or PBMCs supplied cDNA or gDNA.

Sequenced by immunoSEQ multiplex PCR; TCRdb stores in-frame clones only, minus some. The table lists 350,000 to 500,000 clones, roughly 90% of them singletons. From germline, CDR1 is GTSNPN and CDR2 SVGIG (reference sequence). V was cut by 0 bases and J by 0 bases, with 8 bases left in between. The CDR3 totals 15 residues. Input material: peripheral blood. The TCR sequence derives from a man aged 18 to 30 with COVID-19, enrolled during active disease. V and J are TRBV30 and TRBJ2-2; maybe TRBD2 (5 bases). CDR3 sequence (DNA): TGTGCCTGGAGTGTAACCGGGGCGAACACCGGGGAGCTGTTTTTT. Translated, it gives CAWSVTGANTGELFF.